These 19 T cell receptor beta chains were sequenced from one sample in a study of blood T cell repertoires in COVID-19. Only in-frame clones appear in the TCRdb table, and some are missing; sequencing was by immunoSEQ multiplex PCR. The table lists 230,000 or so clones, 65% to 90% of them singletons. Material for sequencing was peripheral blood. Source of these receptors: a man aged 35 to 55 who had recovered from COVID-19.

The V gene is TRBV12-3 or TRBV12-4, the J gene TRBJ1-1; D is unresolved. V gave up 1 base and J gave up 5 bases, with 8 bases separating them. The CDR3 runs to 13 residues. CDR3 DNA sequence: TGTGCCAGCAGTTTAGTAGGGAGAACTGAAGCTTTCTTT. Amino acids: CASSLVGRTEAFF.

This sequence joins TRBV3-1 (or the pseudogene TRBV3-2) and TRBJ2-2; the D gene is possibly TRBD1 (6 bases). Between the trimmed V and J ends, which lost 4 bases and 3 bases, there was a span of 24 bases. Germline-derived CDR1 and CDR2 are LGHDT and YNNKEL (reference sequence). This CDR3 has 19 residues. This CDR3 reads CASSLRDIQLRGDTGELFF. The CDR3 DNA reads TGTGCCAGCAGCCTCCGGGACATACAACTACGAGGCGACACCGGGGAGCTGTTTTTT.

Only one count was recorded for this clone. The CDR3 protein is CASSQDRYSEQYF. The CDR3, as DNA: TGCGCCAGCAGCCAAGATAGATATAGCGAGCAGTACTTC. The rearrangement joins TRBV4-3 to TRBJ2-7; D unresolved. In germline, CDR1 is LGHNA, CDR2 YSLEER. This CDR3 contains 13 residues. V gave up 0 bases and J gave up 6 bases, with 9 bases separating them.

This sequence joins TRBV7-2 and TRBJ2-3; D is possibly TRBD2 (6 bases). The germline CDR1 and CDR2 sequences are SGHTA and FQGNSA. The CDR3 has 16 residues. Trimming shortened V by 4 bases and J by 2 bases, and 16 bases separated the two germline ends. This CDR3 reads CASSSARDFSTDTQYF. The CDR3 nucleotides read TGTGCCAGCAGCTCCGCCAGGGACTTCTCCACAGATACGCAGTATTTT.

The rearrangement uses TRBV7-9 and TRBJ2-1; 9 nucleotides agree with TRBD2. The CDR3 runs 15 residues. V was clipped by 3 bases and J by 8 bases; unmatched bases: 8. Germline V gene sequence: CDR1 SEHNR, CDR2 FQNEAQ (reference sequence). CDR3 protein: CASSLWRGGRDEQFF. The CDR3 nucleotides read TGTGCCAGCAGCTTGTGGCGGGGGGGCCGCGATGAGCAGTTCTTC.

On this clone: Distinct nucleotide sequences in the sample also encode this CDR3. The genes are TRBV9 and TRBJ1-2; 7 nucleotides agree with TRBD1. The length of the CDR3 is 13 residues. Germline V lookup: CDR1 SGDLS, CDR2 YYNGEE. The V gene end was trimmed by 3 bases and the J gene end by 4 bases; junction bases not matched to a gene: 3. The chain's CDR3 is CASSGTGGYGYTF. DNA of the CDR3: TGTGCCAGCAGCGGGACAGGTGGCTATGGCTACACCTTC.

V gene TRBV6-5 combines with J gene TRBJ2-6; D gene uncertain. Germline CDR1 is MNHEY and CDR2 is SVGAGI. The CDR3 totals 13 residues. The germline V and J ends were trimmed by 8 bases and 2 bases, with 7 bases remaining between them. The CDR3 bases are TGTGCCAGCCGACGGGCTGGGGCCAACGTCCTGACTTTC. Protein product: CASRRAGANVLTF.

The chain joins TRBV5-4 to TRBJ2-7; 8 bases are shared with TRBD2. Trimming cost V 4 bases and J 2 bases; bases outside gene matches: 11. The CDR3 is made up of 16 amino acids. Germline V gene data show CDR1 as SGHNT and CDR2 as YYREEE (reference sequence). The CDR3 sequence: CASSRGPSGLTYEQYF. The CDR3 bases are TGTGCCAGCAGCCGGGGGCCTAGCGGGCTGACCTACGAGCAGTACTTC.

The chain employs TRBV5-6 and TRBJ2-7; 7 nucleotides match TRBD1. The germline gives CDR1 SGHDT, CDR2 YYEEEE. The V segment lost 4 bases and the J segment 3 bases; nucleotides outside the gene matches: 10. This CDR3 is built from 15 residues. The CDR3 region is CASSLPGAGGYEQYF. The CDR3 DNA follows: TGTGCCAGCAGCCTGCCCGGCGCAGGGGGCTACGAGCAGTACTTC.

This clone was recorded a few times. The chain uses TRBV5-6 and TRBJ1-1; unclear D gene. This CDR3 spans 14 amino acids. Looked up from germline, CDR1 is SGHDT and CDR2 is YYEEEE. V lost 2 bases and J lost 1, with 9 bases in between. The chain's CDR3 is CASSFPQTNTEAFF. For the CDR3, the DNA is TGTGCCAGCAGCTTCCCACAGACGAACACTGAAGCTTTCTTT.

The chain has TRBV29-1 and TRBJ2-7; D may be TRBD2 (6 bases). Trimming shortened V by 4 bases and J by 6 bases, and 16 bases separated the two germline ends. The CDR3 spans 13 residues. Germline CDR1 is SQVTM and CDR2 is ANQGSEA. CDR3 sequence: CSVGGDRRGEQYF. In nucleotides, the CDR3 is TGCAGCGTTGGGGGGGACCGGCGGGGCGAGCAGTACTTC.

The chain couples TRBV7-2 to TRBJ1-2, with no clear D. The CDR3 totals 12 residues. The germline V and J ends were trimmed by 1 base and 8 bases, with 8 bases remaining between them. The V gene's germline CDR1 is SGHTA and CDR2 FQGNSA. The CDR3 loop is CASSLEAEGYTF. The DNA for the CDR3 is TGTGCCAGCAGCTTAGAGGCGGAGGGCTACACCTTC.

J is TRBJ2-7 and V is TRBV11-3, with 12 bases that match TRBD1. Losses at the gene ends were 5 bases for V and 7 bases for J; bases not matched to a gene: 12. CDR3 length: 16 amino acids. Germline-derived CDR1 and CDR2 are SGHNT and YENEEA. The CDR3 DNA is TGTGCCAGCAGCCGAATGACCGGGACAGGGGGCTTAGAGCAGTACTTC. This codes for CASSRMTGTGGLEQYF.

This clone has a handful of counts. The gene calls are TRBV5-1 and TRBJ1-6; the match to TRBD1 covers 10 bases. This CDR3 contains 15 residues. Per germline, CDR1 SGHRS and CDR2 YFSETQ. With 0 bases clipped from V and 13 bases from J, the junction kept 7 bases outside the gene matches. The CDR3 region has the DNA TGCGCCAGCAGCTTGGGCCGGGACAGGGGTCTCCCCCTCCACTTT. Its translation: CASSLGRDRGLPLHF.

The chain couples TRBV21-1 to TRBJ1-2; TRBD1 was called by the table and not checked on the DNA. TRBV21-1 is termed a pseudogene. The CDR3 extends over 16 amino acids. CDR3 amino acids: CASSPLTGPKGYGYTF. In DNA, the CDR3 is TGTGCCAGCAGCCCATTGACAGGGCCCAAGGGCTATGGCTACACCTTC.

V usage is TRBV4-1 and J usage is TRBJ2-1; D perhaps matches TRBD2 (5 bases). CDR3 length equals 16 residues. V gave up 5 bases and J gave up 0 bases, with 14 bases separating them. CDR1 and CDR2 from the germline V gene are MGHRA and YSYEKL. CDR3 sequence: CASSGWERRSYNEQFF. CDR3 sequence (DNA): TGCGCCAGCAGCGGCTGGGAGAGGCGCTCCTACAATGAGCAGTTCTTC.

CDR3 DNA: TGTGCCTGGGACCATGGGGGGAGATTCGGCACTGAAGCTTTCTTT. This sequence encodes CAWDHGGRFGTEAFF. The V and J genes are TRBV30 and TRBJ1-1, with D possibly being TRBD1 (5 bases). V lost 5 bases, J lost 4 bases, and 20 bases lay in between. Per germline, CDR1 GTSNPN and CDR2 SVGIG (reference sequence). The CDR3 has 15 amino acids.

V is TRBV7-2 and J is TRBJ2-1, with 9 bases fitting TRBD2. Germline loops: CDR1 SGHTA, CDR2 FQGNSA. The CDR3 consists of 15 residues. Losses at the gene ends were 3 bases for V and 6 bases for J; bases not matched to a gene: 6. The CDR3 sequence: CASSLIAGVGNEQFF. CDR3 coding DNA: TGTGCCAGCAGCTTGATAGCGGGAGTAGGCAATGAGCAGTTCTTC.

This sequence joins TRBV5-1 and TRBJ2-5, with TRBD1 matching over 8 bases. Losses at the gene ends were 2 bases for V and 5 bases for J; bases not matched to a gene: 8. Germline CDR1 is SGHRS and CDR2 is YFSETQ. The CDR3 is made up of 15 amino acids. CDR3 residues: CASSLRRGPEETQYF. DNA of the CDR3: TGCGCCAGCAGCTTACGCAGGGGGCCAGAGGAGACCCAGTACTTC.